This T cell receptor beta chain was observed in a study of blood T cell repertoires in COVID-19. At the level of the study: Acute-phase and convalescent COVID-19 samples originated in the United States, Italy and Spain.

Participants, roughly 18 to 90 years old, spanned about two dozen US areas. Participants reported their clinical history, and cohort assignment relied on those reports. Germline lookup yields CDR1 SNHLY and CDR2 FYNNEI. CDR3 length: 13 amino acids. Trimming shortened V by 9 bases and J by 5 bases, and 16 bases separated the two germline ends. Produced via immunoSEQ multiplex PCR; TCRdb's table is partial and in-frame only. The sample holds around 300,000 clones, almost 90% seen once. This clone was picked up one time. The chain combines TRBV2 with TRBJ1-1; weak D call: TRBD1 (6 bases). The sample consisted of PBMCs or T cells enriched from blood (not recorded which). The TCR sequence derives from a woman between 18 and 29 years old with acute COVID-19. CDR3 DNA: TGTGCCAGTGAGGACAGCGGGGTGACTGAAGCTTTCTTT. Translation: CASEDSGVTEAFF. Variable domain in full (rest from reference TRBV2 and TRBJ1-1): EPEVTQTPSHQVTQMGQEVILRCVPISNHLYFYWYRQILGQKVEFLVSFYNNEISEKSEIFDDQFSVERPDGSNFTLKIRSTKLEDSAMYFCASEDSGVTEAFFGQGTRLTVV.